The 5 T cell receptor beta chains below come from one sample, sequenced in a study of cytomegalovirus exposure and HLA in healthy donors. Sequenced by immunoSEQ multiplex PCR; TCRdb stores in-frame clones only, minus some. Of 120,000 to 150,000 clones listed, about four fifths are singletons. Material for sequencing was PBMCs. These TCRs come from a woman in her 30s in good health and CMV-seronegative.

V usage is TRBV18 and J usage is TRBJ1-5; TRBD1 is a possible D gene (5 bases). The germline CDR1 and CDR2 sequences are KGHSH and LQKENI. Deletions cut 5 bases from V and 3 bases from J, with 14 bases between. The CDR3 is made up of 15 amino acids. For the CDR3, the DNA is TGTGCCAGCTCATTACTCGACAGTAACAATCAGCCCCAGCATTTT. Its translation: CASSLLDSNNQPQHF.

The chain employs TRBV7-3 and TRBJ2-2; the D is unclear. CDR3 length equals 13 residues. Between the trimmed V and J ends, which lost 7 bases and 4 bases, there was a span of 10 bases. The germline gives CDR1 SGHTA, CDR2 FQGTGA. The CDR3 nucleotides are TGTGCCAGCAACGACCCGGGCACCGGGGAGCTGTTTTTT. Protein product: CASNDPGTGELFF.

V is TRBV6-5 and J is TRBJ2-7; 8 bases fit TRBD1. V trimming: 7 bases; J trimming: 5 bases; junction bases outside the gene matches: 7. The CDR3 covers 13 residues. The germline V gene encodes CDR1 MNHEY and CDR2 SVGAGI. As DNA, the CDR3 is TGTGCCAGCACCGGACAGGGTCTACACGAGCAGTACTTC. It codes for CASTGQGLHEQYF.

The chain couples TRBV5-1 to TRBJ2-7; 10 bases agree with TRBD2. The germline gives CDR1 SGHRS, CDR2 YFSETQ. The V and J ends lost 0 bases and 7 bases, in that order; junction bases with no gene match: 4. The CDR3 covers 14 residues. This CDR3 reads CASSLASGGPEQYF. For the CDR3, the DNA is TGCGCCAGCAGCTTGGCTAGCGGGGGCCCTGAGCAGTACTTC.

The DNA of the CDR3 is TGCGCCAGCAGCCAAGATGGCGGTCGGAACTATGGCTACACCTTC. Protein sequence: CASSQDGGRNYGYTF. The chain links TRBV4-3 to TRBJ1-2; D call uncertain. Germline V gene lookup returns CDR1 LGHNA and CDR2 YSLEER. This CDR3 region has 15 residues. The V end lost 0 bases, the J end lost 2 bases, and 10 bases lay between the germline ends.